Shown below are 16 T cell receptor beta chains from a single sample sequenced in a study of shared clonotypes between healthy human individuals. Libraries were prepared by immunoSEQ multiplex PCR; TCRdb keeps only in-frame clonotypes and omits some of them. The sample lists roughly 600,000 clones; roughly 98% were seen once. CD8 cells classed as naive were CD45RO-negative and positively selected for CCR7, excluding terminally differentiated effector memory CD45RA+ cells. Sequencing was done on a sample of naive CD8+ T cells sorted from blood. The receptors were sampled from a man under 40 in good health.

This clone occurred once. The V call is TRBV5-6, the J call TRBJ2-7, with TRBD1 matching 8 bases. The germline V gene has CDR1 SGHDT and CDR2 YYEEEE. The CDR3 totals 14 residues. With V trimmed by 4 bases and J by 3 bases, 6 bases remained unmatched. The CDR3 is CASSPTGEGYEQYF. The DNA of the CDR3 is TGTGCCAGCAGCCCGACAGGGGAAGGCTACGAGCAGTACTTC.

V is TRBV5-6 and J is TRBJ1-5; D is uncertain. Germline V gene lookup returns CDR1 SGHDT and CDR2 YYEEEE. The CDR3 is made up of 15 amino acids. Trimming left V 4 bases short and J 2 bases short, with 13 bases between. CDR3 amino acids: CASSIRQLGNQPQHF. For the CDR3, the DNA is TGTGCCAGCAGCATCAGGCAGCTAGGCAATCAGCCCCAGCATTTT.

This sequence joins TRBV4-3 and TRBJ1-2, with D perhaps TRBD1 (6 bases). V lost 0 bases and J lost 3, with 11 bases in between. This CDR3 spans 15 amino acids. Germline V CDR1 and CDR2: LGHNA, YSLEER. CDR3 region: CASSQEGAGHYGYTF. As DNA, the CDR3 is TGCGCCAGCAGCCAAGAGGGGGCAGGGCACTATGGCTACACCTTC.

The V call is TRBV27, the J call TRBJ2-7, with a weak D call TRBD1 (6 bases). Per germline, CDR1 MNHEY and CDR2 SMNVEV (reference sequence). The CDR3 contains 13 residues. The germline V and J ends were trimmed by 4 bases and 0 bases, with 7 bases remaining between them. CDR3 sequence reads: CASSWDNSYEQYF. CDR3 coding DNA: TGTGCCAGCAGTTGGGACAACTCCTACGAGCAGTACTTC.

V and J are TRBV28 and TRBJ2-7, with D perhaps given as TRBD1 or TRBD2 (5 bases each). The CDR3 sequence is 14 residues long. Germline V gives CDR1 MDHEN, CDR2 SYDVKM. V lost 6 bases, J lost 3 bases, and 15 bases lay in between. The CDR3 sequence: CASRLPLRGYEQYF. DNA of the CDR3: TGTGCCAGCAGACTCCCGTTGAGGGGCTACGAGCAGTACTTC.

As to this clone: Other nucleotide sequences in the sample specify the same CDR3. The chain uses TRBV27 and TRBJ2-6; no clear D gene. CDR1 is MNHEY and CDR2 is SMNVEV in the germline V gene (reference sequence). There are 13 residues in the CDR3. Trimming left V 2 bases short and J 2 bases short, with 1 base between. CDR3 sequence reads: CASSLTGANVLTF. The CDR3, as DNA: TGTGCCAGCAGTTTAACTGGGGCCAACGTCCTGACTTTC.

The chain is built from TRBV15 and TRBJ1-2, with 7 bases that match TRBD1. J lost 6 bases, V lost 4 bases, and 11 bases had no gene match. The CDR3 has 15 residues. From germline, CDR1 is LNHNV and CDR2 YYDKDF (reference sequence). The CDR3 sequence: CATSIYRGAGNGYTF. The DNA of the CDR3 is TGTGCCACCAGCATATACAGGGGAGCTGGGAATGGCTACACCTTC.

The chain carries TRBV18 and TRBJ2-1, with TRBD2 identical over 7 bases. This CDR3 contains 14 residues. V shed 6 bases and J 6 bases; nucleotides not matched to a gene: 8. Germline CDR1 and CDR2: KGHSH and LQKENI. DNA for the CDR3: TGTGCCAGCTCCCCAAGAGCGGGAAGCAATGAGCAGTTCTTC. Protein product: CASSPRAGSNEQFF.

This clone was recorded only once. This chain uses TRBV7-6 with TRBJ2-7; D is unresolved. Germline CDR1 is SGHVS and CDR2 is FNYEAQ. CDR3 length equals 12 residues. The V end was cut by 2 bases, the J end by 5 bases, with 7 bases between. CDR3 residues: CASSLSRHEQYF. Here the CDR3 DNA reads TGTGCCAGCAGCTTATCGAGGCACGAGCAGTACTTC.

The chain is built from TRBV2 and TRBJ2-2; 9 bases align to TRBD1. The trim removed 5 bases at V and 3 bases at J, leaving 7 bases unmatched. The CDR3 runs 16 residues. Germline values: CDR1 SNHLY, CDR2 FYNNEI. The CDR3 DNA reads as TGTGCCAGCAGTCGAACGTGGGACAGGGACACCGGGGAGCTGTTTTTT. Its translation is CASSRTWDRDTGELFF. The variable domain in full, with the rest retrieved from reference TRBV2 and TRBJ2-2, is EPEVTQTPSHQVTQMGQEVILRCVPISNHLYFYWYRQILGQKVEFLVSFYNNEISEKSEIFDDQFSVERPDGSNFTLKIRSTKLEDSAMYFCASSRTWDRDTGELFFGEGSRLTVL.

The V call is TRBV5-1, the J call TRBJ1-1; possibly TRBD1 for D (5 bases). CDR3 length: 14 residues. Trimming left V 3 bases short and J 0 bases short, with 9 bases between. CDR1 and CDR2 (germline): SGHRS, YFSETQ. The CDR3 DNA reads as TGCGCCAGCAGCTCGGTACAGGTGAACACTGAAGCTTTCTTT. Translating it yields CASSSVQVNTEAFF.

This sequence joins TRBV11-2 and TRBJ2-3; D is unresolved. The germline CDR1 and CDR2 sequences are SGHAT and FQNNGV. V was cut by 0 bases and J by 4 bases, with 5 bases left in between. The CDR3 extends over 13 amino acids. For the CDR3, the DNA is TGTGCCAGCAGCTTAGATCACGCAGATACGCAGTATTTT. This sequence encodes CASSLDHADTQYF.

This chain joins TRBV4-1 and TRBJ2-7; D might be TRBD2 (5 bases). Germline lookup yields CDR1 MGHRA and CDR2 YSYEKL. There are 14 residues in the CDR3. Trimming shortened V by 0 bases and J by 3 bases, and 9 bases separated the two germline ends. DNA for the CDR3: TGCGCCAGCAGCCAAGATATGGGGAGCTACGAGCAGTACTTC. Its protein is CASSQDMGSYEQYF.

The rearrangement uses TRBV2 and TRBJ2-7; no firm D call. The V gene lost 8 bases and the J gene lost 6 bases, with 14 bases spanning the gap. The CDR3 is 12 amino acids. CDR1 and CDR2 (germline): SNHLY, FYNNEI. DNA of the CDR3: TGTGCCAGCGGGCTGCTCTATCCCGAGCAGTACTTC. Its protein product is CASGLLYPEQYF.

This clone has a single count. The chain recombines TRBV27 with TRBJ2-5, with D possibly TRBD1 on 6 matching bases. The CDR3 extends over 15 amino acids. The germline V and J ends were trimmed by 5 bases and 5 bases, with 18 bases remaining between them. Germline V gene sequence: CDR1 MNHEY, CDR2 SMNVEV (reference sequence). DNA of the CDR3: TGTGCCAGCAGTGCCACCGGGATCCAGGGGGAGACCCAGTACTTC. Translating it yields CASSATGIQGETQYF.

This clone has a single count. V and J are TRBV5-4 and TRBJ2-5; 9 bases align to TRBD1. The CDR3 contains 15 residues. J was trimmed by 5 bases and V by 5 bases; bases with no gene match: 10. CDR1 is SGHNT and CDR2 is YYREEE in the germline V gene (reference sequence). CDR3 residues: CASSLVYRGLETQYF. The CDR3 region has the DNA TGTGCCAGCAGTCTTGTCTACAGGGGGCTGGAGACCCAGTACTTC.